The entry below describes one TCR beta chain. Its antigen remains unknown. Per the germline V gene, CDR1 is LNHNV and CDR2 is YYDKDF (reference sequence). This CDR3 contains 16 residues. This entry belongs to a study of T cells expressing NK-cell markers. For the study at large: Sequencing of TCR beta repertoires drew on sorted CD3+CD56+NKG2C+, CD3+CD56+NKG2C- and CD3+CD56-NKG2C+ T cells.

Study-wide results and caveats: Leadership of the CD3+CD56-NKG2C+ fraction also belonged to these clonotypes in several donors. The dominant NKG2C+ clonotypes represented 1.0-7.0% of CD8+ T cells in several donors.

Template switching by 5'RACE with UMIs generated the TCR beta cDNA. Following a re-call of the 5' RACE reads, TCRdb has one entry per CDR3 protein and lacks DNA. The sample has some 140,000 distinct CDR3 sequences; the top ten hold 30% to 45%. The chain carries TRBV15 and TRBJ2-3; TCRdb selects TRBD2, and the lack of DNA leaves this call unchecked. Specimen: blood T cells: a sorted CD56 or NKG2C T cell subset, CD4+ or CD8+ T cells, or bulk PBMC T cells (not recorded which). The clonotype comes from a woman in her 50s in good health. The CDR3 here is CATSTFPGLAGDTQYF.